This T cell receptor beta chain was retrieved from a study of OX40 agonist ivuxolimab in advanced cancers. Study-level background: As their treatment, patients were administered ivuxolimab, an agonistic anti-OX40 (CD134) antibody. Of the participants, around 39% had some prior anti-PD-1, anti-PD-L1 or anti-CTLA-4 therapy, which was allowed.

TCRdb keeps only in-frame clones here, not all; method: immunoSEQ multiplex PCR. The sample lists approximately 86,000 clones, 90% to 95% seen once, with approximately 1.2% in the top ten. Germline values: CDR1 SGHAT, CDR2 FQNNGV. The V gene lost 5 bases and the J gene lost 6 bases, with 5 bases spanning the gap. The CDR3 is 11 amino acids. Autoimmune disease history or systemic immunosuppression was exclusionary. Researchers took blood at baseline, on cycle 4 day 1, and on cycle 7 day 1. The sequenced sample was CD4+ or CD8+ T cells sorted from blood, obtained in a trial of the OX40 agonist ivuxolimab. This receptor was taken from an adult with an advanced solid tumor such as melanoma, head and neck, liver or kidney cancer. The chain links TRBV11-2 to TRBJ2-1; no definite D call. CDR3 nucleotides: TGTGCCAGCAGCCCCAGCAATGAGCAGTTCTTC. Translated, it gives CASSPSNEQFF.